Sequencing of this T cell receptor (beta chain) was carried out in a study of post-analysis software for immune sequencing data. Whole-study findings and limits: Four or five TRBV segments, TRBV5-6, TRBV5-1 and TRBV20-1 among them, were found more frequent in patients than controls. The F measure placed samples prepared in the same batch into strongly shared clusters. Controls significantly exceeded multiple sclerosis patients in normalized Chao1 diversity.

Comments on this clonotype: What it binds is unknown. This may come from a read error, since a much larger clone is one base off.

Unique-molecular-identifier-tagged TCR beta cDNA libraries were used. Via MiXCR, TCRdb re-called the PCR reads, giving one row per CDR3 protein. The sample shows just over 250,000 distinct CDR3 sequences, 35% to 40% of them seen only once. Germline CDR1 reads MDHEN; CDR2 reads SYDVKM. Trimming cost V 3 bases and J 3 bases, with 6 bases left between them. This CDR3 comprises 12 residues. This chain joins TRBV28 and TRBJ2-7; unclear D gene. This sequence originates from a girl aged 5-17 years with multiple sclerosis. Sequencing was carried out using blood. The CDR3 DNA reads as TGTGCCAGCAGTTTGCCGGGCTACGAGCAGTACTTC. The encoded protein is CASSLPGYEQYF.